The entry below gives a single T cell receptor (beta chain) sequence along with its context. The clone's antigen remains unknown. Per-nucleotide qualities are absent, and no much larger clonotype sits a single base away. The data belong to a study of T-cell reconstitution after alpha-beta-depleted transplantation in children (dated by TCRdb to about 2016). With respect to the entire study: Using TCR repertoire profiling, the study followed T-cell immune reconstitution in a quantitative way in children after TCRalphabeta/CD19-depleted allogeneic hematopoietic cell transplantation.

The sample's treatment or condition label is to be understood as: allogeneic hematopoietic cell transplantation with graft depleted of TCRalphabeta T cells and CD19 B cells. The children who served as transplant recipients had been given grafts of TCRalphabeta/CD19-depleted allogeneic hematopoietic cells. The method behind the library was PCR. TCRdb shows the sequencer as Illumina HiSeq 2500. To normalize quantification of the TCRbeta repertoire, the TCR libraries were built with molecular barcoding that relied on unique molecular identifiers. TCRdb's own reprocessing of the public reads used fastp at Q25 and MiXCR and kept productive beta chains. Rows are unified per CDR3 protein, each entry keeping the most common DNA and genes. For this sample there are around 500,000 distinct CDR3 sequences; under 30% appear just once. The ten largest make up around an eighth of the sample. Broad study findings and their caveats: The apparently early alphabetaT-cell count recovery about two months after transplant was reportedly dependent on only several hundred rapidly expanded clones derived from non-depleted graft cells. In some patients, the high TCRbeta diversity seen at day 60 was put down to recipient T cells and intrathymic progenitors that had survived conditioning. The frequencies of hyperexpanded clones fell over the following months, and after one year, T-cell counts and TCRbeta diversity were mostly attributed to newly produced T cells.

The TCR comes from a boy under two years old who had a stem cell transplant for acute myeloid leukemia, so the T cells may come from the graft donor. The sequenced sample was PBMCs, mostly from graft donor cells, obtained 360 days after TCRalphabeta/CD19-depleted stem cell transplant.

In nucleotides, the sequence is TGCAGTGCTAGAGGGGACAGGGGCCGCTACACCTTC. Translated, this is CSARGDRGRYTF. The V and J segments used are TRBV20-1 and TRBJ1-2; the junction holds 10 bases that match TRBD1. From a lookup of the germline V gene (reference sequence), CDR1 and CDR2 are DFQATT and SNEGSKA. Trimming removed 1 base from V and 9 bases from J; the gene matches leave 2 bases unexplained. From the cysteine up to the phenylalanine, the CDR3 has a length of 12 residues. The CDR3 DNA has 36 bases and is translated from base 1.